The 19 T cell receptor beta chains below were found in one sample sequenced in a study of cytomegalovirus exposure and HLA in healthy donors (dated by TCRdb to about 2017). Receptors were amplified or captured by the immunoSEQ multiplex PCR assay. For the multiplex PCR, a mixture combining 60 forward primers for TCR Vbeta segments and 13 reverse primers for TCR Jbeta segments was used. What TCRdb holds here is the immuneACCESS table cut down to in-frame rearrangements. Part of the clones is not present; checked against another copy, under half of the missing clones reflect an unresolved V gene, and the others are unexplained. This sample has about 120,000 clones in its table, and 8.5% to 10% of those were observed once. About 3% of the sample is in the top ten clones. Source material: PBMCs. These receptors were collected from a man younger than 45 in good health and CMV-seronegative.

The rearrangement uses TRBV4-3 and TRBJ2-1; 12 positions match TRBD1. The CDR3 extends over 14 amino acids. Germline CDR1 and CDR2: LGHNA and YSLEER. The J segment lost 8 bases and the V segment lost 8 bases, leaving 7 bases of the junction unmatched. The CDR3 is CASQRGQGAYEQFF. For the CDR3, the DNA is TGCGCCAGCCAGAGGGGACAGGGGGCCTATGAGCAGTTCTTC.

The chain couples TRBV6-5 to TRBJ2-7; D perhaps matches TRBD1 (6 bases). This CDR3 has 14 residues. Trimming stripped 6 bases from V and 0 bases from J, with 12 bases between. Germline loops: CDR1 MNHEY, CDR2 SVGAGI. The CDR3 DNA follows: TGTGCCAGCAGGGAGACAGGTTTCTCCTACGAGCAGTACTTC. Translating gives CASRETGFSYEQYF.

The CDR3 loop is CASSQDFLAGGGTGELFF. The CDR3 DNA sequence: TGTGCCAGCAGCCAAGATTTTTTAGCGGGAGGGGGCACCGGGGAGCTGTTTTTT. The rearrangement links TRBV4-2 to TRBJ2-2, with 11 bases identical to TRBD2. CDR1 and CDR2 from the germline V gene are LGHNA and YNFKEQ. This CDR3 comprises 18 residues. V lost 0 bases to trimming and J lost 4 bases; unmatched junction nucleotides: 7.

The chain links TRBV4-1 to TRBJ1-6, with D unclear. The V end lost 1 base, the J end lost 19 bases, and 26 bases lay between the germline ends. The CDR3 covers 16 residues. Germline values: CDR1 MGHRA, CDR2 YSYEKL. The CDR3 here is CASSQVSPDSIAPQHF. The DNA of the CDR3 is TGCGCCAGCAGCCAAGTGAGTCCGGACTCGATAGCCCCTCAGCACTTT.

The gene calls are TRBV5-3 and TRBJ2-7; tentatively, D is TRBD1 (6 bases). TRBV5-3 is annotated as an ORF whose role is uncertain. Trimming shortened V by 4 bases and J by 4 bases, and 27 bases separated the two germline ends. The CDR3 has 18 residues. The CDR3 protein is CARSHEKFPTGSGYEQYF. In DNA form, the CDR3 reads TGTGCCAGAAGCCACGAAAAGTTTCCTACAGGGTCGGGGTACGAGCAGTACTTC.

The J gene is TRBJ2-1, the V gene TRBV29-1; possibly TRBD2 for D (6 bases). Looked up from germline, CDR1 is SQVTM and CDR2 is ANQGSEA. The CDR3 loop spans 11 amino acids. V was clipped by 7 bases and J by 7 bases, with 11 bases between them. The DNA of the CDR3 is TGCAGCGCTGGAGGGTTAAATGAGCAGTTCTTC. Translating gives CSAGGLNEQFF.

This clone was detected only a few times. The CDR3 reads CASSLAAGGSYNEQFF. For the CDR3, the DNA is TGTGCCAGCAGCTTAGCCGCAGGGGGTTCCTACAATGAGCAGTTCTTC. The chain combines TRBV7-2 with TRBJ2-1, with 7 bases identical to TRBD1. The germline CDR1 and CDR2 sequences are SGHTA and FQGNSA. Trimming removed 0 bases from V and 1 base from J; junction bases left unmatched: 3. The length of the CDR3 is 16 residues. The full variable domain, with the rest looked up from reference TRBV7-2 and TRBJ2-1, is GAGVSQSPSNKVTEKGKDVELRCDPISGHTALYWYRQSLGQGLEFLIYFQGNSAPDKSGLPSDRFSAERTGGSVSTLTIQRTQQEDSAVYLCASSLAAGGSYNEQFFGPGTRLTVL.

Here the CDR3 DNA reads TGTGCCATATCAATGCAGGGACTAGCGGGAAAGCAGTTCTTC. It is translated as CAISMQGLAGKQFF. The chain couples TRBV19 to TRBJ2-1; 13 bases match TRBD2. J lost 11 bases, V lost 10 bases, and 11 bases had no gene match. CDR1 and CDR2 (germline): LNHDA, SQIVND (reference sequence). This CDR3 region has 14 residues.

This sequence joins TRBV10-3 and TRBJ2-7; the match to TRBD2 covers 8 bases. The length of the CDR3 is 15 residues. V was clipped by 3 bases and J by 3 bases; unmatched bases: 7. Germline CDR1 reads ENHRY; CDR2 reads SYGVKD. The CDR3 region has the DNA TGTGCCATCAGTGAACCTCGGGGGGGCGGCTACGAGCAGTACTTC. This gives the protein CAISEPRGGGYEQYF.

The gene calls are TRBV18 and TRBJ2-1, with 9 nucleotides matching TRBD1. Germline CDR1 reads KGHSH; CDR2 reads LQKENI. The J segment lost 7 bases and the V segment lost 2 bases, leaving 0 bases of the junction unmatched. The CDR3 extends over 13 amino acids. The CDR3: CASSPGTGNEQFF. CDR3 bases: TGTGCCAGCTCACCAGGGACAGGGAATGAGCAGTTCTTC.

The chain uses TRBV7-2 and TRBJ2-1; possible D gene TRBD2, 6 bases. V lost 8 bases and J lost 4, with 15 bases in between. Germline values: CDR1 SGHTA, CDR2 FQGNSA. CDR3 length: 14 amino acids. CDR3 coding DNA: TGTGCCAGCGGCCCGGGACTGGGGTACAATGAGCAGTTCTTC. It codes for CASGPGLGYNEQFF.

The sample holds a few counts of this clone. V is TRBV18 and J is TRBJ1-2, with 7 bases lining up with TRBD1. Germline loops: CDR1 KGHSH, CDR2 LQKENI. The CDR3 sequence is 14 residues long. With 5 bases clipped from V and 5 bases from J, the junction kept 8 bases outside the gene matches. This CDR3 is CASSSQGVLYGYTF. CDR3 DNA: TGTGCCAGCTCAAGCCAGGGGGTCCTTTATGGCTACACCTTC.

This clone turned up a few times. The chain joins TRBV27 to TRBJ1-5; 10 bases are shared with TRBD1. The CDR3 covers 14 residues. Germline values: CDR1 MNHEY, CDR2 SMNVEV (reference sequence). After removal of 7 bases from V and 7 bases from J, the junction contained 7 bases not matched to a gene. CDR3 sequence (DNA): TGTGCCAGCAAGAGACAGGGGGCTGGGCAGCCCCAGCATTTT. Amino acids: CASKRQGAGQPQHF.

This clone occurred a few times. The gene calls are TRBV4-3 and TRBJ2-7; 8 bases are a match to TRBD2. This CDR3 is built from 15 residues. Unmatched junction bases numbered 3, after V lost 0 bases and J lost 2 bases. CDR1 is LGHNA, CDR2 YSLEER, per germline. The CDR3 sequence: CASSQEGLGPYEQYF. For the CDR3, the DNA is TGCGCCAGCAGCCAAGAGGGACTAGGCCCCTACGAGCAGTACTTC.

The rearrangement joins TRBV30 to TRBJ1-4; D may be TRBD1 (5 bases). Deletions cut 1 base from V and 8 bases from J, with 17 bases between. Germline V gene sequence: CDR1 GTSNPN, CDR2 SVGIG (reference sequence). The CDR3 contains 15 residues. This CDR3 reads CAWSDLGAYREKLFF. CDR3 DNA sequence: TGTGCCTGGAGTGACCTTGGGGCGTATCGGGAAAAACTGTTTTTT. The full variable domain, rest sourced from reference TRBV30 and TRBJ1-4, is SQTIHQWPATLVQPVGSPLSLECTVEGTSNPNLYWYRQAAGRGLQLLFYSVGIGQISSEVPQNLSASRPQDRQFILSSKKLLLSDSGFYLCAWSDLGAYREKLFFGSGTQLSVL.

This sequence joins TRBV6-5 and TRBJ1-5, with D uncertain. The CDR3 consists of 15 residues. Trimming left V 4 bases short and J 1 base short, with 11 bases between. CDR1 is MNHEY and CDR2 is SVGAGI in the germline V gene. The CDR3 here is CASSSRQISNQPQHF. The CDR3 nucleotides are TGTGCCAGCAGTTCCAGGCAGATCAGCAATCAGCCCCAGCATTTT.

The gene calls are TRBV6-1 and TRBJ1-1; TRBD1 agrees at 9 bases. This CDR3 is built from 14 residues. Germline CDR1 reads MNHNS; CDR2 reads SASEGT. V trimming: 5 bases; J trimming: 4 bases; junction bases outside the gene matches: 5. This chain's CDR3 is CASSTGTGSTEAFF. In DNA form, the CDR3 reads TGTGCCAGCAGTACCGGGACAGGGAGCACTGAAGCTTTCTTT.

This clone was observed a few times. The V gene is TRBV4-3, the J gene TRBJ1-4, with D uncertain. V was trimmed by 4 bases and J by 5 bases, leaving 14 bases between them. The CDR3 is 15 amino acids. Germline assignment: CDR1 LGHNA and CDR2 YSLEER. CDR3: CASSLGGKPNEKLFF. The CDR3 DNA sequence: TGCGCCAGCAGCCTCGGAGGCAAGCCGAATGAAAAACTGTTTTTT.

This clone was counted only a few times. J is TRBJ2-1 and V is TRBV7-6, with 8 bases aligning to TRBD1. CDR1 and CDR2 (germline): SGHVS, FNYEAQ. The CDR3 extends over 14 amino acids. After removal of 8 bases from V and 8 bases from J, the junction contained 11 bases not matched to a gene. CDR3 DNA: TGTGCCAGCGGAGCTCCTTACAGGGGGGATGAGCAGTTCTTC. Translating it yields CASGAPYRGDEQFF. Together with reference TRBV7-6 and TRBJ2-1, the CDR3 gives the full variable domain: GAGVSQSPRYKVTKRGQDVALRCDPISGHVSLYWYRQALGQGPEFLTYFNYEAQQDKSGLPNDRFSAERPEGSISTLTIQRTEQRDSAMYRCASGAPYRGDEQFFGPGTRLTVL.